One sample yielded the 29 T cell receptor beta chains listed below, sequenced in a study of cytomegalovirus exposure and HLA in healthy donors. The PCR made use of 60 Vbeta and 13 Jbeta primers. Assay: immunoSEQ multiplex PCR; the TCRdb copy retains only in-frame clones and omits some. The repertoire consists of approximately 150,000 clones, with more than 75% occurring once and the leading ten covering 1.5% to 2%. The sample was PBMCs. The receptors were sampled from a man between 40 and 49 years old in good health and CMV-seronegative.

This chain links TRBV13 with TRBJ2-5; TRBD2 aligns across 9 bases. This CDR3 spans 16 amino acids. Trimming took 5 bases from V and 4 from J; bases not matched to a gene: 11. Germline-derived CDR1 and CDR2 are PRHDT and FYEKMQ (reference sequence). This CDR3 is CASSRRGLAGLETQYF. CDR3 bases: TGTGCCAGCAGCCGGAGGGGCCTAGCGGGGCTAGAGACCCAGTACTTC.

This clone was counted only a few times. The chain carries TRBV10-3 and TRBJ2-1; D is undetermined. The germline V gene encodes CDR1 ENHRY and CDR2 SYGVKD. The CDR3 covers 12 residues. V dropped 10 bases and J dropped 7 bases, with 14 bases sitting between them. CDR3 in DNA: TGTGCCAGCGAGGATGACCTGAATGAGCAGTTCTTC. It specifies CASEDDLNEQFF.

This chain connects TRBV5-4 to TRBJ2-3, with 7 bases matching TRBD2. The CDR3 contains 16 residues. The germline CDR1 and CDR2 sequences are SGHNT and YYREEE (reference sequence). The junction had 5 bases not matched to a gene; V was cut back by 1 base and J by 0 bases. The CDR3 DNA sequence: TGTGCCAGCAGCTTGAAAGCGGGGTCTAGCACAGATACGCAGTATTTT. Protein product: CASSLKAGSSTDTQYF.

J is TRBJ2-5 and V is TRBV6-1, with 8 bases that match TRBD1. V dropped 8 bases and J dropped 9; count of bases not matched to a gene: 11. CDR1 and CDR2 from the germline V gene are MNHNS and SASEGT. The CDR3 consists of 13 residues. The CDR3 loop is CASVVGQALAQYF. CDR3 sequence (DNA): TGTGCCAGCGTGGTGGGACAGGCACTGGCCCAGTACTTC.

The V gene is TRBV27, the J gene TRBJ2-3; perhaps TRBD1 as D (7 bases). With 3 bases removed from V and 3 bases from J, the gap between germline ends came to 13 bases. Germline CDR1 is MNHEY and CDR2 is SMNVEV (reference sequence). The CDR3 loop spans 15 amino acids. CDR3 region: CASSFLAGGTDTQYF. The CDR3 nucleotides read TGTGCCAGCAGTTTCCTCGCAGGGGGGACAGATACGCAGTATTTT.

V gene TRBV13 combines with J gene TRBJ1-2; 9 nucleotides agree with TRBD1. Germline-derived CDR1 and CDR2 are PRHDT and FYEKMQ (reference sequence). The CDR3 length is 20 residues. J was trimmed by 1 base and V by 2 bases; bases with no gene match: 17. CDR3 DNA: TGTGCCAGCAGCTTAAACCAACCGGGACAGGGTAATATGAATAACTATGGCTACACCTTC. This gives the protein CASSLNQPGQGNMNNYGYTF.

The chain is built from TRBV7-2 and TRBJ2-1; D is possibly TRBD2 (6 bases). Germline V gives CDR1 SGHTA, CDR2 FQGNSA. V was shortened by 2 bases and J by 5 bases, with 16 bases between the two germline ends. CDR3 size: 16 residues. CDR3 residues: CASSLRGRPWDNEQFF. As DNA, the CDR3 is TGTGCCAGCAGCTTACGGGGGAGACCCTGGGACAATGAGCAGTTCTTC.

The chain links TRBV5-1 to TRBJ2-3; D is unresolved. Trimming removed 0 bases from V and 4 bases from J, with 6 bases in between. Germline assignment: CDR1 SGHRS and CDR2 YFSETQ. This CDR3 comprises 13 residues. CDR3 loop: CASSLGVADTQYF. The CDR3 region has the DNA TGCGCCAGCAGCTTGGGCGTCGCAGATACGCAGTATTTT.

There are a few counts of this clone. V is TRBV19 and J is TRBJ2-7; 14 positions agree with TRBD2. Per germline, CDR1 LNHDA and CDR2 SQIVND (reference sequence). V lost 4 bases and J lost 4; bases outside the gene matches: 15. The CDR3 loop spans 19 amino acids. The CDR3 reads CASSNKGAGTSGRVYEQYF. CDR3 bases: TGTGCCAGTAGTAATAAAGGGGCCGGGACTAGCGGGAGAGTATACGAGCAGTACTTC.

For the CDR3, the DNA is TGCGCCAGCAGCCCGAACGACAGGGTGTCCCCAGATACGCAGTATTTT. Translation: CASSPNDRVSPDTQYF. The rearrangement joins TRBV4-1 to TRBJ2-3; 7 nucleotides line up with TRBD1. This CDR3 is 16 amino acids long. V trimming: 4 bases; J trimming: 4 bases; junction bases outside the gene matches: 11. Germline CDR1 is MGHRA and CDR2 is YSYEKL.

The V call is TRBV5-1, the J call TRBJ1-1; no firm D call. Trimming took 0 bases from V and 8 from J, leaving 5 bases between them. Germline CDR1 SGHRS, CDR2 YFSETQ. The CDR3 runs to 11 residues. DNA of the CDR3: TGCGCCAGCAGCTTGGCCGGGGAAGCTTTCTTT. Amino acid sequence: CASSLAGEAFF.

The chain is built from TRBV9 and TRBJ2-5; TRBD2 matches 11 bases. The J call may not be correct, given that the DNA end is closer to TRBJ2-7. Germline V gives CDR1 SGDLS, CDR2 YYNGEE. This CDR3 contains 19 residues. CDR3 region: CASSPHPGTSGIPSYEQYF. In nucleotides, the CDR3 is TGTGCCAGCAGCCCCCACCCCGGGACTAGCGGTATCCCCTCCTACGAGCAGTACTTC.

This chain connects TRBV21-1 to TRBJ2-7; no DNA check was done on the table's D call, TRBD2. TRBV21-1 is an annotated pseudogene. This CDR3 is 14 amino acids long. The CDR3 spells CASRRAPARYEQYF. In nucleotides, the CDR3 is TGTGCCAGCAGACGCGCCCCAGCGCGGTACGAGCAGTACTTC.

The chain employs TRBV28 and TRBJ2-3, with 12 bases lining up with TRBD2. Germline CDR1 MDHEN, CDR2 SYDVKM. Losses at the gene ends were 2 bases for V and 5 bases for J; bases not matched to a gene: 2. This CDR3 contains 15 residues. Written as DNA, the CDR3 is TGTGCCAGCAGTTTACTAGCGGGAGGGGGAGATACGCAGTATTTT. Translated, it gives CASSLLAGGGDTQYF.

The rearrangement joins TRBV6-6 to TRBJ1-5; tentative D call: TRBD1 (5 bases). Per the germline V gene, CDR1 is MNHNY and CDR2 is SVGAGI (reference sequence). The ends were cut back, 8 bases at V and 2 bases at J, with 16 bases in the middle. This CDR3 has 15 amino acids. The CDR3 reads CASSLSAGGNQPQHF. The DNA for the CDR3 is TGTGCCAGCTCTCTTTCCGCGGGGGGCAATCAGCCCCAGCATTTT.

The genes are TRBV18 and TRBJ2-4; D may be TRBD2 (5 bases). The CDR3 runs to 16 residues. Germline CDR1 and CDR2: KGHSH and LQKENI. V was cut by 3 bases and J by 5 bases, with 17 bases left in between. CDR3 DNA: TGTGCCAGCTCACCTCTGGGCCCCGCGGGCGAAAACATTCAGTACTTC. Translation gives CASSPLGPAGENIQYF.

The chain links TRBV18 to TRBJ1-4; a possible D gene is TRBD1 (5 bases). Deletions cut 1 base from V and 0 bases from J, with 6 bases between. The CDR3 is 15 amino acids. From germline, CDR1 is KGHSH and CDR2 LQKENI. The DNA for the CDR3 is TGTGCCAGCTCACCACGGGGCCCAACTAATGAAAAACTGTTTTTT. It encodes CASSPRGPTNEKLFF.

The DNA of the CDR3 is TGTGCCAGCAGCCAAGAGAAGGCCAGTGGGGGGGAAAAACTGTTTTTT. Encoded protein: CASSQEKASGGEKLFF. The chain is built from TRBV4-2 and TRBJ1-4, with D possibly being TRBD1 (5 bases). Germline V gives CDR1 LGHNA, CDR2 YNFKEQ. The CDR3 runs 16 residues. V shed 0 bases and J shed 8 bases, with 16 bases lying between them.

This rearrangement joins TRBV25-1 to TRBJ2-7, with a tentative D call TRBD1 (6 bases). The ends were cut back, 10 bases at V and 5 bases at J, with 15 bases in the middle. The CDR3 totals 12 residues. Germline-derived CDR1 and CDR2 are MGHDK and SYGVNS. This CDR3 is CAKSGVVHEQYF. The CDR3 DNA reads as TGTGCCAAGTCAGGGGTTGTTCACGAGCAGTACTTC.

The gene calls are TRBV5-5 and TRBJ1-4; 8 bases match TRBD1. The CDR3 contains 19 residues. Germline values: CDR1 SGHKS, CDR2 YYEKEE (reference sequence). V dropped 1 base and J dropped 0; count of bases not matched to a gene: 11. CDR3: CASSLRPGQDLTTNEKLFF. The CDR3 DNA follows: TGTGCCAGCAGCTTGCGGCCGGGACAGGACCTTACAACTAATGAAAAACTGTTTTTT.

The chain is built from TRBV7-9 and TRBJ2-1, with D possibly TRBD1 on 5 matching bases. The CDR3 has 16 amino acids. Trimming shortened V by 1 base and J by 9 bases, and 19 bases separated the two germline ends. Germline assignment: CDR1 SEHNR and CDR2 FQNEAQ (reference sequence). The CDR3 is CASSLVVTLRTSEQFF. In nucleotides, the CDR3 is TGTGCCAGCAGCTTAGTTGTGACTCTACGGACAAGTGAGCAGTTCTTC.

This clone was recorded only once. Here the CDR3 DNA reads TGCAGCGTTAGGGGGGCATTGGACAGGGGTTCAGAGACCCAGTACTTC. This encodes CSVRGALDRGSETQYF. The rearrangement uses TRBV29-1 and TRBJ2-5; the match to TRBD1 covers 9 bases. Germline trimming cut 5 bases from V and 4 bases from J; bases unmatched to any gene: 14. This CDR3 comprises 16 residues. Germline values: CDR1 SQVTM, CDR2 ANQGSEA.

The CDR3: CASSLGAPGSTNEKLFF. CDR3 sequence (DNA): TGTGCCAGCAGTTTAGGGGCCCCAGGATCTACTAATGAAAAACTGTTTTTT. The chain has TRBV28 and TRBJ1-4; weak D call: TRBD1 (5 bases). CDR1 is MDHEN and CDR2 is SYDVKM in the germline V gene. Trimming took 2 bases from V and 2 from J, leaving 15 bases between them. This CDR3 has 17 amino acids.

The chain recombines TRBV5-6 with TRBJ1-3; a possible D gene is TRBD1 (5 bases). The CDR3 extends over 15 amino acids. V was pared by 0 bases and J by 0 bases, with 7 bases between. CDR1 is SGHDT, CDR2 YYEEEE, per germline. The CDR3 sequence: CASSLGQISGNTIYF. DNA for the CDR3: TGTGCCAGCAGCTTGGGACAGATCTCTGGAAACACCATATATTTT. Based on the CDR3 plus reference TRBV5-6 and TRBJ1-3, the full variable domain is DAGVTQSPTHLIKTRGQQVTLRCSPKSGHDTVSWYQQALGQGPQFIFQYYEEEERQRGNFPDRFSGHQFPNYSSELNVNALLLGDSALYLCASSLGQISGNTIYFGEGSWLTVV.

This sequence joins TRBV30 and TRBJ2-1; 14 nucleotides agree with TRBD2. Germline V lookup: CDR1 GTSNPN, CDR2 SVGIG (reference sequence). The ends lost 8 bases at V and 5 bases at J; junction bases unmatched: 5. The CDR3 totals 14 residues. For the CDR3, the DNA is TGTGCCGGCCGACTAGCGGGGGGGCACAATGAGCAGTTCTTC. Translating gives CAGRLAGGHNEQFF.

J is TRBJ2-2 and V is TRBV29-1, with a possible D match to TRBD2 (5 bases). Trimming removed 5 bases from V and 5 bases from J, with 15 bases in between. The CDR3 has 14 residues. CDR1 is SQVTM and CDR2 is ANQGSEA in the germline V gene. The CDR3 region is CSVLAGLGTGELFF. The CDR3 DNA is TGCAGCGTTTTAGCCGGACTGGGGACCGGGGAGCTGTTTTTT.

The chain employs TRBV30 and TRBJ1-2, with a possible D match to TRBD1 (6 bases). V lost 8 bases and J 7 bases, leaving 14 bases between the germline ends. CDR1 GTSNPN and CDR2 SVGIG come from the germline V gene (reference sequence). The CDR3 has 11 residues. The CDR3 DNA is TGTGCCAGTAGTGGAGGGGGTGGCTACACCTTC. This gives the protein CASSGGGGYTF.

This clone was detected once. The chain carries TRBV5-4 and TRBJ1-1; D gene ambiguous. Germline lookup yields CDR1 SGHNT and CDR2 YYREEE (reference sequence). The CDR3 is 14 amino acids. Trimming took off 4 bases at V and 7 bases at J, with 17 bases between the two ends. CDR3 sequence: CASSGGDTPGEAFF. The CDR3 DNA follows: TGTGCCAGCAGCGGAGGAGACACGCCGGGTGAAGCTTTCTTT. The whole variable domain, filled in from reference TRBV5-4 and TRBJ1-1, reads ETGVTQSPTHLIKTRGQQVTLRCSSQSGHNTVSWYQQALGQGPQFIFQYYREEENGRGNFPPRFSGLQFPNYSSELNVNALELDDSALYLCASSGGDTPGEAFFGQGTRLTVV.

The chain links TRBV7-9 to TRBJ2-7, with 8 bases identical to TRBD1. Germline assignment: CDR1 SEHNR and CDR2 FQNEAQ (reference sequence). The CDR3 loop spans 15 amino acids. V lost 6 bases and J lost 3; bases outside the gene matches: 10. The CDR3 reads CASSYWTGLIYEQYF. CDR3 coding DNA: TGTGCCAGCAGTTACTGGACAGGGCTCATCTACGAGCAGTACTTC.